A selection of T cell receptor beta chains follows, all from one sample in a study of metastatic and nonmetastatic thyroid tumors. TCRdb reprocessed the PCR reads via MiXCR. The top ten hold approximately 24% of the sample, which has about 15,000 clones, about 33% seen once. Material: tumor tissue. Source of these receptors: a female donor with papillary thyroid cancer or a benign thyroid nodule (not recorded which). Some clones in this sample may be carry-over from other donors' samples. Each CDR3 is given with its conserved first and last residue. Each record gives: J gene, V gene, clone size, D gene, CDR3 protein, CDR3 DNA. A D gene is named only where the DNA matches it firmly. The size field is filled for only some rows; it gives once, few, many or a size class.

J gene: TRBJ2-3; V gene: TRBV24-1; clone size: NA; D gene: TRBD1; CDR3 protein: CATSDPSTGHPDTQYF; CDR3 DNA: TGTGCCACCAGTGATCCCTCGACAGGGCACCCAGATACGCAGTATTTT
J gene: TRBJ2-5; V gene: TRBV3-1; clone size: NA; D gene: TRBD2; CDR3 protein: CASSQASGTGSETQYF; CDR3 DNA: TGTGCCAGCAGCCAAGCTAGCGGGACTGGAAGTGAGACCCAGTACTTC
J gene: TRBJ2-2; V gene: TRBV6-1; clone size: few; D gene: TRBD2; CDR3 protein: CASSSTSEGWELFF; CDR3 DNA: TGTGCCAGCTCCTCGACTAGCGAGGGCTGGGAGCTGTTTTTT
J gene: TRBJ2-5; V gene: TRBV11-2; clone size: many; D gene: NA; CDR3 protein: CASSSRQGGGETQYF; CDR3 DNA: TGTGCCAGCAGCTCGCGACAGGGAGGGGGTGAGACCCAGTACTTC
J gene: TRBJ2-3; V gene: TRBV6-1; clone size: medium-sized; D gene: NA; CDR3 protein: CASSEFVSRGDTQYF; CDR3 DNA: TGTGCCAGCAGTGAATTTGTATCTCGGGGAGATACGCAGTATTTT
J gene: TRBJ1-6; V gene: TRBV3-1; clone size: NA; D gene: NA; CDR3 protein: CASSSLRTEDSPLHF; CDR3 DNA: TGTGCCAGCAGCAGCTTAAGGACAGAGGATTCACCCCTCCACTTT
J gene: TRBJ1-6; V gene: TRBV11-2; clone size: NA; D gene: NA; CDR3 protein: CASSFGWGGVASPLHF; CDR3 DNA: TGTGCCAGCAGCTTTGGTTGGGGCGGAGTAGCTTCACCCCTCCACTTT
J gene: TRBJ1-3; V gene: TRBV5-1; clone size: NA; D gene: NA; CDR3 protein: CASSLRAGDRNTIYF; CDR3 DNA: TGCGCCAGCAGCTTGAGGGCAGGTGATAGAAACACCATATATTTT
J gene: TRBJ2-7; V gene: TRBV5-8; clone size: once; D gene: TRBD2; CDR3 protein: CASSLEASGVYEQYF; CDR3 DNA: TGTGCCAGCAGCTTGGAGGCTAGCGGAGTCTACGAGCAGTACTTC
J gene: TRBJ2-7; V gene: TRBV7-8; clone size: many; D gene: NA; CDR3 protein: CASSRGGQRGREQYF; CDR3 DNA: TGTGCCAGCAGCCGGGGTGGGCAGAGGGGTCGGGAGCAGTACTTC
J gene: TRBJ2-3; V gene: TRBV4-1; clone size: many; D gene: TRBD1; CDR3 protein: CASRDRGTDTQYF; CDR3 DNA: TGCGCCAGCAGGGACAGGGGAACAGATACGCAGTATTTT
J gene: TRBJ2-3; V gene: TRBV9; clone size: many; D gene: NA; CDR3 protein: CASSTHSGTDTQYF; CDR3 DNA: TGTGCCAGCAGCACCCATAGCGGCACAGATACGCAGTATTTT
J gene: TRBJ2-5; V gene: TRBV28; clone size: NA; D gene: TRBD2; CDR3 protein: CASSLSTSAGLKETQYF; CDR3 DNA: TGTGCCAGCAGTTTATCGACTAGCGCAGGGTTAAAAGAGACCCAGTACTTC
J gene: TRBJ2-3; V gene: TRBV5-1; clone size: many; D gene: NA; CDR3 protein: CASSFGGHDTDTQYF; CDR3 DNA: TGCGCCAGCAGCTTTGGGGGACATGACACAGATACGCAGTATTTT
J gene: TRBJ2-7; V gene: TRBV20-1; clone size: medium-sized; D gene: TRBD2; CDR3 protein: CSARPSGSTYEQYF; CDR3 DNA: TGCAGTGCTAGACCTAGCGGGAGTACCTACGAGCAGTACTTC
J gene: TRBJ1-1; V gene: TRBV11-2; clone size: few; D gene: NA; CDR3 protein: CASSSTGSYTEAFF; CDR3 DNA: TGTGCCAGTAGCTCCACGGGCAGTTACACTGAAGCTTTCTTT
J gene: TRBJ2-5; V gene: TRBV5-1; clone size: NA; D gene: NA; CDR3 protein: CAISSGEETQYF; CDR3 DNA: TGCGCCATCAGCTCCGGGGAGGAGACCCAGTACTTC
J gene: TRBJ2-5; V gene: TRBV6-5; clone size: many; D gene: TRBD2; CDR3 protein: CASSYSLADEETQYF; CDR3 DNA: TGTGCCAGCAGTTACTCACTAGCGGATGAAGAGACCCAGTACTTC
J gene: TRBJ2-7; V gene: TRBV20-1; clone size: medium-sized; D gene: NA; CDR3 protein: CSAQGRDPYEQYF; CDR3 DNA: TGCAGTGCACAGGGAAGAGACCCCTACGAGCAGTACTTC
J gene: TRBJ2-5; V gene: TRBV20-1; clone size: many; D gene: NA; CDR3 protein: CSADVATGQETQYF; CDR3 DNA: TGCAGTGCTGATGTCGCGACCGGCCAAGAGACCCAGTACTTC
J gene: TRBJ1-3; V gene: TRBV14; clone size: many; D gene: NA; CDR3 protein: CASSFTGAFSGNTIYF; CDR3 DNA: TGTGCCAGCAGCTTCACAGGTGCCTTCTCTGGAAACACCATATATTTT
J gene: TRBJ1-4; V gene: TRBV28; clone size: many; D gene: TRBD1; CDR3 protein: CASIMTDRANEKLFF; CDR3 DNA: TGTGCCAGCATTATGACGGACAGGGCGAATGAAAAACTGTTTTTT
J gene: TRBJ2-5; V gene: TRBV11-2; clone size: NA; D gene: NA; CDR3 protein: CASSFRGSGHLYQETQYF; CDR3 DNA: TGTGCCAGCAGCTTCCGGGGGTCGGGACACCTCTACCAAGAGACCCAGTACTTC
J gene: TRBJ1-1; V gene: TRBV30; clone size: NA; D gene: NA; CDR3 protein: CACLWAQGQAFF; CDR3 DNA: TGTGCCTGCCTTTGGGCCCAGGGGCAAGCTTTCTTT
J gene: TRBJ2-3; V gene: TRBV12-3/TRBV12-4; clone size: few; D gene: NA; CDR3 protein: CASSLGQSTDTQYF; CDR3 DNA: TGTGCCAGCAGTTTAGGACAGTCCACAGATACTCAGTATTTT
J gene: TRBJ2-1; V gene: TRBV2; clone size: many; D gene: NA; CDR3 protein: CASSEALGDNEQFF; CDR3 DNA: TGTGCCAGCAGTGAAGCGCTAGGGGACAATGAGCAGTTCTTC
J gene: TRBJ2-7; V gene: TRBV5-6; clone size: NA; D gene: NA; CDR3 protein: CASSLMDYEQYF; CDR3 DNA: TGTGCCAGCAGCTTGATGGACTACGAGCAGTACTTC
J gene: TRBJ1-2; V gene: TRBV6-2/TRBV6-3; clone size: large; D gene: NA; CDR3 protein: CASSYGFNYGYTF; CDR3 DNA: TGTGCCAGCAGTTATGGATTCAACTATGGCTACACCTTC
J gene: TRBJ2-6; V gene: TRBV6-1; clone size: many; D gene: NA; CDR3 protein: CASLRRQATGANVLTF; CDR3 DNA: TGTGCCAGTCTACGGAGACAGGCCACTGGGGCCAACGTCCTGACTTTC
J gene: TRBJ2-7; V gene: TRBV20-1; clone size: medium-sized; D gene: TRBD1; CDR3 protein: CSASLRTGPYEQYF; CDR3 DNA: TGCAGTGCTAGCCTGAGGACAGGACCATACGAGCAGTACTTC
J gene: TRBJ1-2; V gene: TRBV13; clone size: NA; D gene: TRBD1; CDR3 protein: CASSSRQGQDGYTF; CDR3 DNA: TGTGCCAGCAGCTCCCGACAGGGCCAGGATGGCTACACCTTC
J gene: TRBJ2-5; V gene: TRBV5-1; clone size: NA; D gene: NA; CDR3 protein: CASSSSPQETQYF; CDR3 DNA: TGCGCCAGCAGCTCCTCGCCCCAAGAGACCCAGTACTTC
J gene: TRBJ2-7; V gene: TRBV2; clone size: NA; D gene: NA; CDR3 protein: CASSYGTYSYEQYF; CDR3 DNA: TGTGCCAGCAGTTATGGGACCTACTCCTACGAGCAGTACTTC
J gene: TRBJ2-3; V gene: TRBV11-1; clone size: many; D gene: NA; CDR3 protein: CASSLAGDHEYTQYF; CDR3 DNA: TGTGCCAGCAGCTTAGCGGGAGACCATGAATATACGCAGTATTTT
J gene: TRBJ2-2; V gene: TRBV29-1; clone size: few; D gene: NA; CDR3 protein: CSVRARGSMFF; CDR3 DNA: TGCAGCGTTCGGGCCAGAGGATCAATGTTTTTT
J gene: TRBJ2-1; V gene: TRBV5-1; clone size: NA; D gene: TRBD2; CDR3 protein: CASIRGALAGGLNEQFF; CDR3 DNA: TGCGCCAGCATCAGGGGTGCTCTAGCGGGGGGGCTCAATGAGCAGTTCTTC
J gene: TRBJ2-7; V gene: TRBV18; clone size: medium-sized; D gene: NA; CDR3 protein: CASSPRRGDPYEQYF; CDR3 DNA: TGTGCCAGCTCACCACGGCGAGGGGATCCCTACGAGCAGTACTTC
J gene: TRBJ1-4; V gene: TRBV6-1; clone size: NA; D gene: NA; CDR3 protein: CASNTGSTNEKLFF; CDR3 DNA: TGTGCCAGCAACACAGGGTCTACTAATGAAAAACTGTTTTTT
J gene: TRBJ1-1; V gene: TRBV19; clone size: many; D gene: NA; CDR3 protein: CASSRGSRAFEAFF; CDR3 DNA: TGTGCCAGTAGTAGGGGTTCCAGGGCGTTCGAAGCTTTCTTT
J gene: TRBJ2-3; V gene: TRBV9; clone size: NA; D gene: TRBD1; CDR3 protein: CASSVTGWRGTQYF; CDR3 DNA: TGTGCCAGCAGCGTGACAGGGTGGCGAGGTACGCAGTATTTT
J gene: TRBJ1-4; V gene: TRBV5-1; clone size: NA; D gene: TRBD1; CDR3 protein: CASSLVSLGQGNEKLFF; CDR3 DNA: TGCGCCAGCAGCTTGGTTTCATTGGGACAGGGTAATGAAAAACTGTTTTTT
J gene: TRBJ2-7; V gene: TRBV28; clone size: few; D gene: TRBD1; CDR3 protein: CASSLLGTGGPSSYEQYF; CDR3 DNA: TGTGCCAGCAGTTTACTCGGGACAGGGGGCCCTAGCTCCTACGAGCAGTACTTC
J gene: TRBJ2-7; V gene: TRBV4-1; clone size: NA; D gene: NA; CDR3 protein: CASSQEARLSYEQYF; CDR3 DNA: TGCGCCAGCAGCCAAGAGGCTAGGCTTTCATACGAGCAGTACTTC
J gene: TRBJ2-3; V gene: TRBV7-3; clone size: NA; D gene: TRBD2; CDR3 protein: CASSPDGLAGAGDTQYF; CDR3 DNA: TGTGCCAGCAGCCCCGACGGACTAGCGGGAGCGGGAGATACGCAGTATTTT
J gene: TRBJ2-7; V gene: TRBV30; clone size: once; D gene: NA; CDR3 protein: CAWSPSSYEQYF; CDR3 DNA: TGTGCCTGGAGTCCGAGCTCCTACGAGCAGTACTTC
J gene: TRBJ2-1; V gene: TRBV6-5; clone size: few; D gene: NA; CDR3 protein: CASSFPGEDNEQFF; CDR3 DNA: TGTGCCAGCAGTTTCCCGGGAGAGGACAATGAGCAGTTCTTC
J gene: TRBJ2-7; V gene: TRBV5-1; clone size: medium-sized; D gene: NA; CDR3 protein: CASSLAGDEQYF; CDR3 DNA: TGCGCCAGCAGCTTGGCCGGGGACGAGCAGTACTTC
J gene: TRBJ2-1; V gene: TRBV5-1; clone size: NA; D gene: NA; CDR3 protein: CASSLENEGSYNEQFF; CDR3 DNA: TGCGCCAGCAGCTTGGAGAATGAGGGTTCCTACAATGAGCAGTTCTTC
J gene: TRBJ1-6; V gene: TRBV20-1; clone size: medium-sized; D gene: NA; CDR3 protein: CSAPPRESSPLHF; CDR3 DNA: TGCAGTGCCCCCCCCAGGGAGAGTTCACCCCTCCACTTT
J gene: TRBJ2-7; V gene: TRBV28; clone size: NA; D gene: NA; CDR3 protein: CASSLMGASSYEQYF; CDR3 DNA: TGTGCCAGCAGTCTAATGGGGGCGAGCTCCTACGAGCAGTACTTC
J gene: TRBJ2-7; V gene: TRBV6-1; clone size: NA; D gene: NA; CDR3 protein: CASSVEASYEQYF; CDR3 DNA: TGTGCCAGCAGTGTTGAGGCATCTTACGAGCAGTACTTC
J gene: TRBJ1-2; V gene: TRBV28; clone size: NA; D gene: NA; CDR3 protein: CASSFGGDGYTF; CDR3 DNA: TGTGCCAGCAGTTTCGGGGGGGATGGCTACACCTTC
J gene: TRBJ2-1; V gene: TRBV9; clone size: many; D gene: TRBD2; CDR3 protein: CASSVLAGGGSEQFF; CDR3 DNA: TGTGCCAGCAGCGTTCTAGCGGGAGGGGGGTCTGAGCAGTTCTTC
J gene: TRBJ1-1; V gene: TRBV5-1; clone size: NA; D gene: NA; CDR3 protein: CASIPAQGQSFF; CDR3 DNA: TGCGCCAGCATCCCGGCGCAGGGGCAGTCTTTCTTT